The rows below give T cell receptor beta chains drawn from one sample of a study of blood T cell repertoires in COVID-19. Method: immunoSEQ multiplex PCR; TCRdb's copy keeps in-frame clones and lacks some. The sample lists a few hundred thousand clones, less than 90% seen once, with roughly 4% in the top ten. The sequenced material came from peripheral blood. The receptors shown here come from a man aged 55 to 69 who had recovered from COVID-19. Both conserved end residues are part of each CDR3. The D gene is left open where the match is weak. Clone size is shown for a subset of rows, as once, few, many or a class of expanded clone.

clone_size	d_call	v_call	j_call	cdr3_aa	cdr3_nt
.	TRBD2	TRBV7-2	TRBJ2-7	CASSPYGAGETYEQYF	TGTGCCAGCAGCCCCTACGGCGCGGGGGAGACCTACGAGCAGTACTTC
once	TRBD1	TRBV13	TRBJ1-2	CASSLGTPGQGPCF	TGTGCCAGCAGCTTAGGAACACCGGGACAGGGTCCTTGTTTC
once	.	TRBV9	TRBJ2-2	CASSVLTRGMGTGELFF	TGTGCCAGCAGCGTACTGACCAGGGGTATGGGCACCGGGGAGCTGTTTTTT
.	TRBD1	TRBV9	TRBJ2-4	CASSVGGQGQNIQYF	TGTGCCAGCAGCGTAGGAGGACAGGGCCAAAACATTCAGTACTTC
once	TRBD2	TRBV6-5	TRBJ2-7	CASSYSGAGAYEQYF	TGTGCCAGCAGTTACTCGGGAGCGGGGGCCTACGAGCAGTACTTC
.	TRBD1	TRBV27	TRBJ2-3	CASSKDRGRDTQYF	TGTGCCAGCAGTAAGGACAGGGGGAGGGATACGCAGTATTTT
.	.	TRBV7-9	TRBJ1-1	CASSSARENTEAFF	TGTGCCAGCAGCTCCGCCAGGGAAAACACTGAAGCTTTCTTT
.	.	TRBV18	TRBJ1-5	CASSPGSTSYSSNQPQHF	TGTGCCAGCTCACCAGGGTCGACTAGTTATTCTAGCAATCAGCCCCAGCATTTT
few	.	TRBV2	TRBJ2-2	CASKASQVTGELFF	TGTGCCAGCAAGGCCTCCCAGGTTACCGGGGAGCTGTTTTTT
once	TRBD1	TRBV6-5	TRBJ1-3	CASSTGGYSGNTIYF	TGTGCCAGTTCGACAGGGGGGTACTCTGGAAACACCATATATTTT
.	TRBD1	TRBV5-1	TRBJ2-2	CASSLEGDRGGTGELFF	TGCGCCAGCAGCTTGGAGGGGGACAGGGGAGGAACCGGGGAGCTGTTTTTT
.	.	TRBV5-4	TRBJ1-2	CASRQGLRDYGYTF	TGTGCCAGCAGACAGGGATTGAGGGACTATGGCTACACCTTC
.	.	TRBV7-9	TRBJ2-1	CASSDGTPNPVDEQFF	TGTGCCAGCAGCGACGGGACTCCCAACCCGGTCGATGAGCAGTTCTTC
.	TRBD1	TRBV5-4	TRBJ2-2	CASSPGQGLETGELFF	TGTGCCAGCAGCCCTGGACAGGGGCTGGAAACCGGGGAGCTGTTTTTT
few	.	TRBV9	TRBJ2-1	CASSPIARSSYNEQFF	TGTGCCAGCAGCCCAATAGCAAGGAGCTCCTACAATGAGCAGTTCTTC
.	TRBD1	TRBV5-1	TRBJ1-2	CASSEGQLDGYTF	TGCGCCAGCAGCGAGGGACAGCTAGATGGCTACACCTTC
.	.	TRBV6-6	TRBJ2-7	CASSLTFYEQYF	TGTGCCAGCAGCTTGACATTCTACGAGCAGTACTTC
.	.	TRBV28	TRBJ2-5	CASSLNAVLETQYF	TGTGCCAGCAGTTTAAATGCAGTATTGGAGACCCAGTACTTC
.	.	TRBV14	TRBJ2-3	CASSQGDYARTDTQYF	TGTGCCAGCAGCCAAGGTGACTACGCCCGCACAGATACGCAGTATTTT
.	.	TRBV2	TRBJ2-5	CARGIQETQYF	TGTGCCCGCGGGATTCAAGAGACCCAGTACTTC
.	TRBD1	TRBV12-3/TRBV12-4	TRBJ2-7	CASKVGQGAEQYF	TGTGCCAGCAAGGTAGGACAGGGAGCCGAGCAGTACTTC
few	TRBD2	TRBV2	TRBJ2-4	CASSGLAGGRGIQYF	TGTGCCAGCAGTGGGCTAGCGGGGGGCCGGGGCATTCAGTACTTC